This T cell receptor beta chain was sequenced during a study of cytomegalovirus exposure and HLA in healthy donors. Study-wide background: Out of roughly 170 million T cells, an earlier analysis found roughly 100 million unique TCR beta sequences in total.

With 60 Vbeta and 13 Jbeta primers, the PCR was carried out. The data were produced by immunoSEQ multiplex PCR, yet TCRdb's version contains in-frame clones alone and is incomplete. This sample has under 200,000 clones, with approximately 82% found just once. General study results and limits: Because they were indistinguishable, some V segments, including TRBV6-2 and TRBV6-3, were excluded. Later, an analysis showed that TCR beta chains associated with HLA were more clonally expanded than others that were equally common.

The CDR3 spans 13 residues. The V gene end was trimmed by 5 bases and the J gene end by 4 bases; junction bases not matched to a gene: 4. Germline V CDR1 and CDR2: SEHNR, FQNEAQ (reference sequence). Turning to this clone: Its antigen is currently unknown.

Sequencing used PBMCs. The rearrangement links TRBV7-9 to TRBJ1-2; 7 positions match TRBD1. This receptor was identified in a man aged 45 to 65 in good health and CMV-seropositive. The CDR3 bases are TGTGCCAGCAGCCTGGGACAGACCTATGGCTACACCTTC. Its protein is CASSLGQTYGYTF.